Presented here are 29 T cell receptor beta chains from one specimen sequenced in a study of radiotherapy plus CTLA-4 blockade in lung cancer. Sequenced by immunoSEQ multiplex PCR; TCRdb stores in-frame clones only, minus some. The profile shows fewer than 45,000 clones, 72% of them singletons. The source was peripheral blood, collected from a patient treated with radiotherapy plus ipilimumab. The source of these receptors is a human donor with non-small cell lung cancer who had stable disease on radiotherapy plus ipilimumab.

This sequence joins TRBV9 and TRBJ1-4; TRBD1 aligns across 9 bases. Germline V gene data show CDR1 as SGDLS and CDR2 as YYNGEE. With 3 bases clipped from V and 5 bases from J, the junction kept 11 bases outside the gene matches. The CDR3 extends over 17 amino acids. The CDR3: CASSAGGTGNSNEKLFF. In nucleotides, the CDR3 is TGTGCCAGCAGCGCAGGGGGGACAGGGAATTCGAATGAAAAACTGTTTTTT.

The genes are TRBV5-1 and TRBJ1-4, with TRBD1 identical over 8 bases. J lost 3 bases, V lost 4 bases, and 5 bases had no gene match. CDR1 is SGHRS and CDR2 is YFSETQ in the germline V gene. The CDR3 runs to 15 residues. As DNA, the CDR3 is TGCGCCAGCAGCACCTACAGGGGGTCTAATGAAAAACTGTTTTTT. Translated, it gives CASSTYRGSNEKLFF.

This clone was counted only a few times. V and J are TRBV2 and TRBJ1-2; the match to TRBD1 covers 8 bases. The CDR3 consists of 15 residues. Germline assignment: CDR1 SNHLY and CDR2 FYNNEI. V shed 4 bases and J 5 bases; nucleotides not matched to a gene: 9. The CDR3 region is CASSVFGTGSYGYTF. The CDR3 DNA reads as TGTGCCAGCAGTGTCTTTGGGACAGGATCTTATGGCTACACCTTC.

This rearrangement joins TRBV2 to TRBJ2-3; a weak D match, TRBD2 (5 bases). Trimming pared 8 bases from V and 5 bases from J, leaving 14 bases between. The CDR3 totals 13 residues. CDR1 and CDR2 from the germline V gene are SNHLY and FYNNEI. For the CDR3, the DNA is TGTGCCAGCGAGGGCCCCAAGAGAGATACGCAGTATTTT. This gives the protein CASEGPKRDTQYF.

J is TRBJ2-3 and V is TRBV5-5; D possibly corresponds to TRBD2 (6 bases). The V gene lost 4 bases and the J gene lost 3 bases, with 18 bases spanning the gap. Germline CDR1 SGHKS, CDR2 YYEKEE (reference sequence). CDR3 length: 16 amino acids. As DNA, the CDR3 is TGTGCCAGCAGCGAAGGCGGGACCTTAGGGACAGATACGCAGTATTTT. Protein product: CASSEGGTLGTDTQYF.

Only a few counts were recorded for this clone. The chain uses TRBV6-5 and TRBJ1-1, with D possibly TRBD1 on 6 matching bases. CDR1 and CDR2 from the germline V gene are MNHEY and SVGAGI. Trimming took off 5 bases at V and 5 bases at J, with 12 bases between the two ends. The CDR3 is 13 amino acids. The CDR3 here is CASSVSQGTEAFF. CDR3 DNA: TGTGCCAGCAGTGTCAGTCAGGGGACTGAAGCTTTCTTT.

This chain links TRBV4-3 with TRBJ1-2; D is uncertain. CDR1 is LGHNA, CDR2 YSLEER, per germline. V lost 5 bases to trimming and J lost 4 bases, with 20 bases between them. The CDR3 runs to 16 residues. The CDR3, as DNA: TGCGCCAGCAGCGGAGGTTCGGCAGGCACCTTCTATGGCTACACCTTC. This translates into CASSGGSAGTFYGYTF.

The chain carries TRBV2 and TRBJ1-1; 10 nucleotides agree with TRBD1. This CDR3 has 12 amino acids. Germline values: CDR1 SNHLY, CDR2 FYNNEI. Losses at the gene ends were 6 bases for V and 10 bases for J; bases not matched to a gene: 5. The CDR3 DNA is TGTGCCAGCAGCGGGGACAGGGGACGAGCTTTCTTT. Translating gives CASSGDRGRAFF.

The gene calls are TRBV7-2 and TRBJ2-2; no clear D. With 1 base removed from V and 7 bases from J, the gap between germline ends came to 10 bases. CDR1 and CDR2 (germline): SGHTA, FQGNSA. CDR3 length equals 14 residues. The CDR3 sequence: CASSLGASGGELFF. DNA for the CDR3: TGTGCCAGCAGCTTAGGGGCGTCCGGCGGGGAGCTGTTTTTT.

The chain combines TRBV7-2 with TRBJ1-1; D unresolved. The CDR3 has 13 amino acids. V lost 5 bases and J 1 base, leaving 8 bases between the germline ends. The germline V gene has CDR1 SGHTA and CDR2 FQGNSA. As DNA, the CDR3 is TGTGCCAGCAGCAGATCTACGAACACTGAAGCTTTCTTT. This codes for CASSRSTNTEAFF.

In this sample, this clone turned up a few times. The chain has TRBV5-1 and TRBJ2-3; 8 nucleotides align to TRBD1. CDR1 is SGHRS, CDR2 YFSETQ, per germline. With 7 bases clipped from V and 2 bases from J, the junction kept 9 bases outside the gene matches. The CDR3 spans 15 residues. The CDR3: CASHGRDRNTDTQYF. In nucleotides, the CDR3 is TGCGCCAGCCACGGACGGGACAGGAACACAGATACGCAGTATTTT.

This clone was seen a few times. V and J are TRBV5-1 and TRBJ1-6, with TRBD1 identical over 7 bases. With 4 bases clipped from V and 7 bases from J, the junction kept 11 bases outside the gene matches. The CDR3 is 16 residues long. Germline V gene lookup returns CDR1 SGHRS and CDR2 YFSETQ. CDR3 amino acids: CASSPTGTYENSPLHF. The CDR3 coding sequence is TGCGCCAGCAGCCCGACAGGGACATATGAGAATTCACCCCTCCACTTT. The full variable domain, rest sourced from reference TRBV5-1 and TRBJ1-6, is KAGVTQTPRYLIKTRGQQVTLSCSPISGHRSVSWYQQTPGQGLQFLFEYFSETQRNKGNFPGRFSGRQFSNSRSEMNVSTLELGDSALYLCASSPTGTYENSPLHFGNGTRLTVT.

The rearrangement joins TRBV29-1 to TRBJ2-5; D is possibly TRBD2 (7 bases). The CDR3 runs to 15 residues. Germline V gene lookup returns CDR1 SQVTM and CDR2 ANQGSEA. V lost 0 bases to trimming and J lost 5 bases, with 16 bases between them. The CDR3 DNA reads TGCAGCGTTGAAGATCGGCGGGGGCCGGGGGAGACCCAGTACTTC. It specifies CSVEDRRGPGETQYF.

This clone is deemed medium-sized. V is TRBV7-8 and J is TRBJ2-7; D unresolved. V was pared by 2 bases and J by 4 bases, with 6 bases between. From germline, CDR1 is SGHVS and CDR2 FQNEAQ. This CDR3 is built from 12 residues. The CDR3 protein is CASSLSQYEQYF. The DNA of the CDR3 is TGTGCCAGCAGCTTATCCCAATACGAGCAGTACTTC.

The rearrangement joins TRBV4-1 to TRBJ2-7; no clear D gene. Germline CDR1 is MGHRA and CDR2 is YSYEKL. The CDR3 extends over 14 amino acids. With 0 bases removed from V and 4 bases from J, the gap between germline ends came to 10 bases. CDR3 protein: CASSQDRLRYEQYF. CDR3 DNA sequence: TGCGCCAGCAGCCAAGATAGGCTGAGGTACGAGCAGTACTTC.

The chain recombines TRBV7-2 with TRBJ2-3; TRBD2 might be the D (7 bases). Trimming cost V 1 base and J 6 bases, with 14 bases left between them. This CDR3 spans 15 amino acids. Germline assignment: CDR1 SGHTA and CDR2 FQGNSA. The DNA for the CDR3 is TGTGCCAGCAGCTTAGTCGTCGGGGGGCGGGATACGCAGTATTTT. This sequence encodes CASSLVVGGRDTQYF.

This clone is labeled medium-sized. The chain employs TRBV10-2 and TRBJ2-3; 10 bases are shared with TRBD2. V was pared by 0 bases and J by 3 bases, with 6 bases of the junction left unmatched. This CDR3 is 17 amino acids long. Germline V lookup: CDR1 WSHSY, CDR2 SAAADI. The CDR3 reads CASSESRSGGATDTQYF. The CDR3 DNA follows: TGCGCCAGCAGTGAGTCACGGAGCGGGGGGGCAACAGATACGCAGTATTTT.

Concerning this clone itself: The same CDR3 arises from other DNA sequences in this sample as well. The chain joins TRBV19 to TRBJ2-7; the D gene is possibly TRBD2 (6 bases). Trimming cost V 3 bases and J 1 base, with 10 bases left between them. Germline V gene sequence: CDR1 LNHDA, CDR2 SQIVND (reference sequence). The CDR3 sequence is 14 residues long. CDR3 region: CASSIGGASYEQYF. DNA of the CDR3: TGTGCCAGTAGTATCGGCGGGGCTTCCTACGAGCAGTACTTC. Drawing the rest from reference TRBV19 and TRBJ2-7, the complete variable domain is DGGITQSPKYLFRKEGQNVTLSCEQNLNHDAMYWYRQDPGQGLRLIYYSQIVNDFQKGDIAEGYSVSREKKESFPLTVTSAQKNPTAFYLCASSIGGASYEQYFGPGTRLTVT.

The chain uses TRBV15 and TRBJ1-1; D is unresolved. CDR1 and CDR2 (germline): LNHNV, YYDKDF (reference sequence). This CDR3 spans 14 amino acids. V lost 0 bases, J lost 0 bases, and 5 bases lay in between. This CDR3 reads CATSREQLNTEAFF. The CDR3 DNA is TGTGCCACCAGCAGAGAACAACTGAACACTGAAGCTTTCTTT.

The chain couples TRBV5-6 to TRBJ2-1, with D maybe TRBD1 (6 bases). Trimming removed 2 bases from V and 12 bases from J, with 15 bases in between. Germline V gives CDR1 SGHDT, CDR2 YYEEEE. This CDR3 is built from 13 residues. CDR3 loop: CASSLGRGMRQFF. The DNA for the CDR3 is TGTGCCAGCAGCTTAGGCAGGGGAATGAGGCAGTTCTTC.

The chain recombines TRBV6-6 with TRBJ2-5, with TRBD1 identical over 10 bases. V shed 1 base and J 6 bases; nucleotides not matched to a gene: 8. This CDR3 is built from 16 residues. The germline V gene encodes CDR1 MNHNY and CDR2 SVGAGI (reference sequence). The CDR3 protein is CASSYFMGQGRKTQYF. CDR3 sequence (DNA): TGTGCCAGCAGTTACTTTATGGGACAGGGGAGAAAGACCCAGTACTTC.

CDR3 loop: CASSERFGSGNTIYF. The CDR3 coding sequence is TGTGCCAGCAGTGAGAGGTTCGGCTCTGGAAACACCATATATTTT. The chain joins TRBV6-1 to TRBJ1-3; D call uncertain. Between the trimmed V and J ends, which lost 3 bases and 0 bases, there was a span of 9 bases. Germline V gene data show CDR1 as MNHNS and CDR2 as SASEGT. CDR3 size: 15 residues.

The table lists this clone with a few counts. The rearrangement joins TRBV15 to TRBJ2-7; 9 bases match TRBD1. CDR3 length equals 15 residues. Germline values: CDR1 LNHNV, CDR2 YYDKDF (reference sequence). Trimming cost V 0 bases and J 4 bases; bases outside gene matches: 4. CDR3 nucleotides: TGTGCCACCAGCAGAGAGACAGGGGGAGCGTACGAGCAGTACTTC. Encoded protein: CATSRETGGAYEQYF.

A few counts support this clone. This chain joins TRBV10-3 and TRBJ2-3; D is possibly TRBD1 (6 bases). The germline V gene has CDR1 ENHRY and CDR2 SYGVKD. The V end lost 6 bases, the J end lost 5 bases, and 6 bases lay between the germline ends. The CDR3 is 11 residues long. CDR3 nucleotide sequence: TGTGCCATCAGACAGGGAGATACGCAGTATTTT. It specifies CAIRQGDTQYF.

The gene calls are TRBV18 and TRBJ2-1, with a tentative D call TRBD2 (7 bases). V was shortened by 4 bases and J by 2 bases, with 15 bases between the two germline ends. CDR1 and CDR2 (germline): KGHSH, LQKENI. The CDR3 has 16 amino acids. This chain's CDR3 is CASSLRGGWTYNEQFF. As DNA, the CDR3 is TGTGCCAGCTCACTTCGCGGGGGCTGGACCTACAATGAGCAGTTCTTC.

The V and J genes are TRBV25-1 and TRBJ1-1, with D perhaps TRBD1 (6 bases). Germline lookup yields CDR1 MGHDK and CDR2 SYGVNS. Trimming shortened V by 8 bases and J by 5 bases, and 18 bases separated the two germline ends. CDR3 length equals 14 residues. CDR3 nucleotide sequence: TGTGCCAGCTCCAGATTACAGGGAGGGACTGAAGCTTTCTTT. This translates into CASSRLQGGTEAFF.

This clone was seen a single time. The chain has TRBV5-6 and TRBJ2-7, with 8 positions matching TRBD1. This CDR3 spans 14 amino acids. With 5 bases clipped from V and 2 bases from J, the junction kept 6 bases outside the gene matches. Germline assignment: CDR1 SGHDT and CDR2 YYEEEE. This CDR3 is CASSIQGVTYEQYF. In DNA, the CDR3 is TGTGCCAGCAGTATACAGGGGGTTACCTACGAGCAGTACTTC.

In nucleotides, the CDR3 is TGTGCCAGCAGCGGGGGTCAGGGGTCGGATCAGCCCCAGCATTTT. This encodes CASSGGQGSDQPQHF. V usage is TRBV9 and J usage is TRBJ1-5; a weak D match, TRBD1 (6 bases). CDR1 and CDR2 (germline): SGDLS, YYNGEE. The length of the CDR3 is 15 residues. Trimming shortened V by 3 bases and J by 5 bases, and 15 bases separated the two germline ends.

As regards this clone: Sequence at one end of the junction differs from germline and may be a read error. This chain uses TRBV25-1 with TRBJ1-2; the D gene is possibly TRBD1 (6 bases). Germline CDR1 is MGHDK and CDR2 is SYGVNS. The CDR3 extends over 13 amino acids. The CDR3 nucleotides read TGTGCCAGCCTCCCAAGGCAGGGGTATGGCCACACCTTC. Its translation is CASLPRQGYGHTF.